What follows is one TCR beta chain and its context. The sample originates from a study of control samples from healthy donors and cancer patients. The CDR3 is 13 residues long. Germline V gives CDR1 LGHDT, CDR2 YNNKEL (reference sequence). Trimming pared 4 bases from V and 4 bases from J, leaving 9 bases between. Repertoires were generated with immunoSEQ multiplex PCR, while TCRdb's copy carries only in-frame clones and drops some. The data hold 35,000 to 50,000 clones, with about 89% observed a single time. This TCR was sampled from a woman aged 55-69 years with lung cancer. Sequencing input: PBMCs. The genes are TRBV3-1 (or the pseudogene TRBV3-2) and TRBJ2-3; possibly TRBD2 for D (6 bases). CDR3 nucleotides: TGTGCCAGCAGCCCCTGGGGGGCAGATACGCAGTATTTT. This sequence encodes CASSPWGADTQYF.